A selection of T cell receptor beta chains follows, all from one sample in a study of control samples from healthy donors and cancer patients. Profiled with immunoSEQ multiplex PCR; TCRdb holds only in-frame clones, not every one. The sample lists about 75,000 clones, approximately 94% occurring once. The sample consisted of blood. Receptors originate from a middle-aged woman in good health. The CDR3 runs from the conserved cysteine through the conserved F or W. The D gene is left open where the match is weak. Rows may omit the clone size; those that give it use once, few, many or a size class.

TRBJ2-2 . 14 TRBV11-3 . CASSFRANTGELFF TGTGCCAGCAGCTTCCGGGCGAACACCGGGGAGCTGTTTTTT
TRBJ1-3 TRBD1 14 TRBV5-6 . CASSSTGAGNTIYF TGTGCCAGCAGCTCAACAGGGGCTGGAAACACCATATATTTT
TRBJ2-7 TRBD1 14 TRBV5-1 . CASSDWTGGGEQYF TGCGCCAGCAGCGATTGGACAGGGGGAGGCGAGCAGTACTTC
TRBJ2-3 TRBD2 18 TRBV9 . CASSVGEGSNGRGDTQYF TGTGCCAGCAGCGTGGGGGAGGGGAGTAACGGGCGGGGAGATACGCAGTATTTT
TRBJ1-1 . 17 TRBV19 once CASSVGRGRMSNTEAFF TGTGCCAGTAGTGTGGGAAGGGGGAGGATGTCGAACACTGAAGCTTTCTTT
TRBJ2-2 . 14 TRBV6-2/TRBV6-3 . CASSSGPLTGELFF TGTGCCAGCAGTTCGGGACCGCTCACCGGGGAGCTGTTTTTT
TRBJ1-4 . 16 TRBV5-6 . CASSLTGRGTNEKLFF TGTGCCAGCAGCTTGACAGGGCGAGGGACTAATGAAAAACTGTTTTTT
TRBJ2-1 TRBD2 18 TRBV7-9 . CASSSWTSGSSSYNEQFF TGTGCCAGCAGCTCGTGGACTAGCGGTTCAAGCTCCTACAATGAGCAGTTCTTC
TRBJ2-7 . 15 TRBV4-1 . CASSQREPGEYEQYF TGCGCCAGCAGCCAAAGGGAACCTGGGGAATACGAGCAGTACTTC
TRBJ2-1 . 12 TRBV7-3 . CASSRPGNEQFF TGTGCCAGCAGCCGACCGGGAAATGAGCAGTTCTTC